This T cell receptor beta chain was recorded in a study of molecular identifiers for immune sequencing clone quantification. Study-wide results and caveats: Barcode sharing among identical TCR molecules could make large clones appear smaller.

CDR1 and CDR2 from the germline V gene are SGHTA and FQGNSA. This CDR3 contains 14 residues. Trimming left V 2 bases short and J 1 base short, with 9 bases between. TCRdb ran MiXCR on the PCR reads and lists one entry per CDR3 protein. This sample has some 320,000 distinct CDR3 sequences; about a fifth occur once, and the top ten carry approximately 0.8%. In this sample, this clonotype turned up many times. Its antigen is currently unknown. The sequence was collected from a human donor in good health. Some libraries in this study had Jurkat cell RNA spiked in. The chain employs TRBV7-2 and TRBJ2-7; D gene unclear. The sample was naive CD8+ T cells from blood, with Jurkat cell RNA spiked in. Subset reported: FACS-sorted CD8+CD4-CCR7+CD45RA+ naive T cells. The CDR3 loop reads CASSLSDTSYEQYF. In DNA form, the CDR3 reads TGTGCCAGCAGCTTAAGTGACACTTCCTACGAGCAGTACTTC.